Following are 16 T cell receptor beta chains from one sample sequenced in a study of CD8 T cells in ankylosing spondylitis. Study conclusions and caveats: Among TCR beta sequences, a motif of several highly homologous variants appeared characteristic of ankylosing spondylitis blood.

These TCRs are of unknown antigen specificity. TCRdb recomputed calls from the 5' RACE reads with MiXCR, one row per CDR3 protein. Of under 550,000 distinct CDR3 sequences in the sample, around 26% are singletons; the top ten hold about 1%. Material for sequencing was blood, either unsorted or a sorted T cell fraction (not recorded which). These receptors were obtained from a male donor with ankylosing spondylitis.

This clonotype was detected a few times. The chain is built from TRBV29-1 and TRBJ2-3; no definite D call. The CDR3 spans 12 residues. Germline V gene sequence: CDR1 SQVTM, CDR2 ANQGSEA. The V end lost 6 bases, the J end lost 6 bases, and 13 bases lay between the germline ends. The CDR3 nucleotides read TGCAGCGTCGCCTTGGCTACTGATACGCAGTATTTT. This encodes CSVALATDTQYF.

V and J are TRBV7-7 and TRBJ1-3; TRBD1 agrees at 7 bases. In germline, CDR1 is SSHAT, CDR2 FNYEAQ (reference sequence). The CDR3 covers 16 residues. V lost 5 bases to trimming and J lost 0 bases; unmatched junction nucleotides: 7. This CDR3 reads CASSPGQPDSGNTIYF. The CDR3 nucleotides read TGTGCCAGCAGCCCGGGACAGCCCGACTCTGGAAACACCATATATTTT.

This clonotype occurred a few times. The genes are TRBV24-1 and TRBJ1-5, with D unclear. V was shortened by 4 bases and J by 0 bases, with 12 bases between the two germline ends. CDR1 and CDR2 (germline): KGHDR, SFDVKD. The CDR3 is 16 residues long. The CDR3 DNA follows: TGTGCCACCAGTGAAGCGACCGATATTAGCAATCAGCCCCAGCATTTT. Its protein is CATSEATDISNQPQHF.

This chain connects TRBV5-1 to TRBJ1-6, with D perhaps TRBD1 (6 bases). Germline CDR1 SGHRS, CDR2 YFSETQ. Trimming removed 6 bases at V and 7 bases at J, with 17 bases between. The CDR3 covers 15 residues. CDR3 DNA sequence: TGCGCCAGCACGCCAACAGGGCTAGAGAATTCACCCCTCCACTTT. It translates to CASTPTGLENSPLHF.

This clonotype was seen more than once but under ten times. This chain links TRBV7-2 with TRBJ2-3; 8 nucleotides agree with TRBD1. The CDR3 runs 15 residues. J gave up 2 bases and V 5 bases, and 6 bases lay outside the gene matches. Germline V CDR1 and CDR2: SGHTA, FQGNSA. Here the CDR3 reads CASSRGQGDTDTQYF. The CDR3 coding sequence is TGTGCCAGCAGCCGTGGACAGGGCGACACAGATACGCAGTATTTT.

This clonotype was detected a few times. V usage is TRBV2 and J usage is TRBJ2-5; D perhaps matches TRBD1 (5 bases). The germline V gene encodes CDR1 SNHLY and CDR2 FYNNEI. This CDR3 comprises 14 residues. With 7 bases removed from V and 2 bases from J, the gap between germline ends came to 14 bases. The CDR3, as DNA: TGTGCCAGCATATCGTGGGGCAGACAAGAGACCCAGTACTTC. It translates to CASISWGRQETQYF.

This clonotype turned up a few times. The chain links TRBV2 to TRBJ2-2; D call uncertain. The germline V gene has CDR1 SNHLY and CDR2 FYNNEI. V shed 6 bases and J shed 1 base, with 6 bases lying between them. CDR3 length: 13 residues. The CDR3 DNA reads as TGTGCCAGCAGGGCGGAGAACACCGGGGAGCTGTTTTTT. The encoded protein is CASRAENTGELFF.

The chain has TRBV12-5 and TRBJ2-1; D may be TRBD1 (7 bases). V was pared by 3 bases and J by 5 bases, with 29 bases between. Germline V lookup: CDR1 LGHNT, CDR2 FRNRAP. The CDR3 length is 20 residues. The CDR3 protein is CASGLIGKEAGGYRDNEQFF. CDR3 DNA: TGTGCTAGTGGTTTAATAGGGAAGGAGGCAGGGGGGTACCGCGACAATGAGCAGTTCTTC.

This clonotype was recorded a few times. The chain carries TRBV25-1 and TRBJ2-3; 11 bases map to TRBD2. V shed 10 bases, J shed 4 bases, and the junction held 4 bases outside the gene matches. The CDR3 is 13 amino acids. The germline CDR1 and CDR2 sequences are MGHDK and SYGVNS. CDR3 coding DNA: TGTGCCACTTCTAGCGGGAGGCCAGATACGCAGTATTTT. The encoded protein is CATSSGRPDTQYF.

The rearrangement joins TRBV6-2 or TRBV6-3 to TRBJ1-2, with D possibly matching TRBD1 (5 bases). Germline V lookup: CDR1 MNHEY, CDR2 SVGEGT. This CDR3 contains 14 residues. V was cut by 0 bases and J by 2 bases, with 7 bases left in between. For the CDR3, the DNA is TGTGCCAGCAGTTACTCGCCAGGGAACTATGGCTACACCTTC. Encoded protein: CASSYSPGNYGYTF.

The genes are TRBV20-1 and TRBJ2-5; 8 nucleotides agree with TRBD2. The V segment lost 6 bases and the J segment 3 bases; nucleotides outside the gene matches: 3. Germline V CDR1 and CDR2: DFQATT, SNEGSKA (reference sequence). This CDR3 has 12 residues. CDR3 protein: CSAQTSEETQYF. The CDR3 DNA sequence: TGCAGTGCACAGACTAGCGAAGAGACCCAGTACTTC.

The chain links TRBV11-3 to TRBJ2-1; D gene unclear. Germline CDR1 and CDR2: SGHNT and YENEEA. The CDR3 extends over 13 amino acids. Trimming removed 1 base from V and 10 bases from J, with 11 bases in between. The chain's CDR3 is CASSLGTHGEQFF. CDR3 DNA sequence: TGTGCCAGCAGCTTAGGGACCCACGGGGAGCAGTTCTTC.

The rearrangement uses TRBV3-1 and TRBJ1-1; D remains unclear. Germline V gives CDR1 LGHDT, CDR2 YNNKEL (reference sequence). With 1 base removed from V and 7 bases from J, the gap between germline ends came to 7 bases. CDR3 length: 12 residues. CDR3 amino acids: CASSQGTLEAFF. CDR3 nucleotide sequence: TGTGCCAGCAGCCAAGGGACGCTTGAAGCTTTCTTT.

This clonotype was seen at least ten times. The chain joins TRBV2 to TRBJ2-7; D perhaps matches TRBD1 (6 bases). Trimming stripped 6 bases from V and 6 bases from J, with 15 bases between. The CDR3 has 13 residues. Germline loops: CDR1 SNHLY, CDR2 FYNNEI. CDR3 in amino acids: CASRLTWGPEQYV. The CDR3 DNA reads TGTGCCAGCAGACTTACTTGGGGGCCCGAGCAGTACGTC.

The rearrangement joins TRBV27 to TRBJ2-3, with D unclear. With 2 bases removed from V and 0 bases from J, the gap between germline ends came to 9 bases. This CDR3 is 15 amino acids long. Germline V gene data show CDR1 as MNHEY and CDR2 as SMNVEV (reference sequence). This chain's CDR3 is CASSLRATSTDTQYF. DNA for the CDR3: TGTGCCAGCAGTTTACGGGCAACTAGCACAGATACGCAGTATTTT.

The CDR3 DNA reads as TGCAGTGCTAGCTCCGGCAGGGCGGGCGGGGAGCTGTTTTTT. Encoded protein: CSASSGRAGGELFF. The chain joins TRBV20-1 to TRBJ2-2, with D perhaps assigned TRBD1 or TRBD2 (5 bases each). V lost 3 bases and J lost 7, with 15 bases in between. The length of the CDR3 is 14 residues. In germline, CDR1 is DFQATT, CDR2 SNEGSKA (reference sequence).